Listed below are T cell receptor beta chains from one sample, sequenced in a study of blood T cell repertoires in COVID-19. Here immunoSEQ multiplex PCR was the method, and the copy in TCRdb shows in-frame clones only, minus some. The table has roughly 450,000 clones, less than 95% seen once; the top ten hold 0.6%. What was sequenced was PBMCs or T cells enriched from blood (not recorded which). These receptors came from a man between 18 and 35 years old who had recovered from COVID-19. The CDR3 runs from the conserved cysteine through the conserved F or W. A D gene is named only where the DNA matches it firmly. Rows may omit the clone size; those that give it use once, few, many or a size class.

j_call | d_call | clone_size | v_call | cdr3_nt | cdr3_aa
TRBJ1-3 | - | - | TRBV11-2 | TGTGCCAGCAGCTTAGTCAGGGAAGGAAACACCATATATTTT | CASSLVREGNTIYF
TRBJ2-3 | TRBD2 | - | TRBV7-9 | TGTGCCAGCAGCATACTAGCGGGGGGAAGCACAGATACGCAGTATTTT | CASSILAGGSTDTQYF
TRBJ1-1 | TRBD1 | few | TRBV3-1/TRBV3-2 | TGTGCCAGCAGTAAAACAGGGGGCTCGGGCACTGAAGCTTTCTTT | CASSKTGGSGTEAFF
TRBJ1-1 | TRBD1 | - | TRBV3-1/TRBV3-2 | TGTGCCAGCAGCCGCCCTCCTCAGGGGGCGGTGCGGACTGAAGCTTTCTTT | CASSRPPQGAVRTEAFF
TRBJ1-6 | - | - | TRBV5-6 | TGTGCCAGCAGCTCGATCCAGGGGTATAATTCACCCCTCCACTTT | CASSSIQGYNSPLHF
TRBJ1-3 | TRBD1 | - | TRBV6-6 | TGTGCCAGCAGTCAGGGACAGGGCGCATCTGGAAACACCATATATTTT | CASSQGQGASGNTIYF
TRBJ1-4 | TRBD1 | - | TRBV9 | TGTGCCAGCAGCGTAGCCCCGGGACAGGGGGCTATGAATGAAAAACTGTTTTTT | CASSVAPGQGAMNEKLFF
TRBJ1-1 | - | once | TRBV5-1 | TGCGCCAGCCAATCGACAAGACAGTCGAACACTGAAGCTTTCTTT | CASQSTRQSNTEAFF
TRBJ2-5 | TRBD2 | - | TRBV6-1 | TGTGCCAGCAGTGGGCGGGGACTAGCGGGGCAAGAGACCCAGTACTTC | CASSGRGLAGQETQYF
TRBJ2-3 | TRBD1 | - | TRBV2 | TGTGCCAGCAGGAGGGACAGGGGATCAGATACGCAGTATTTT | CASRRDRGSDTQYF
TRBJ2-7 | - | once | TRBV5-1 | TGCGCCAGCAGCTTGTACGGGTACGAGCAGTACTTC | CASSLYGYEQYF
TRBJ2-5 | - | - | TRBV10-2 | TGCGCCAGCAGTGGTCAGGGGTTAGAGACCCAGTACTTC | CASSGQGLETQYF
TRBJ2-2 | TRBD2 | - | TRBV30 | TGTGCCTGGAGTCTCCACTCAGGACTAGCGGGAACCGGGGAGCTGTTTTTT | CAWSLHSGLAGTGELFF
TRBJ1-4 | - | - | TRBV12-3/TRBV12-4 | TGTGCCAGCGGACAAAGTAATGAAAAACTGTTTTTT | CASGQSNEKLFF
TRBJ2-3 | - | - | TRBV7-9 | TGTGCCAGCAGCTTAGAAGGAGCTGGGACAGATACGCAGTATTTT | CASSLEGAGTDTQYF
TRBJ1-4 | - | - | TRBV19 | TGTGCCTCCGAGACGGGATATGCAACTAATGAAAAACTGTTTTTT | CASETGYATNEKLFF
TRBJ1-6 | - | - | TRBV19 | TGTGCCAGTCGCTCGCAGGAGGGGAATTCACCCCTCCACTTT | CASRSQEGNSPLHF
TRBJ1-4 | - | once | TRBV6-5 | TGTGCCAGCAGTCCAGGGAGGGAAAAACTGTTTTTT | CASSPGREKLFF
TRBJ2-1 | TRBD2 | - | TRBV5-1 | TGCGCCAGCAGCACGACTAGCGGGGGATACAATGAGCAGTTCTTC | CASSTTSGGYNEQFF
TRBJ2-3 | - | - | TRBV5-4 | TGTGCCAGCAGACCCGGGACACGGAGTACTAGCACAGATACGCAGTATTTT | CASRPGTRSTSTDTQYF
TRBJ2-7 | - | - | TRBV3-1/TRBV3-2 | TGTGCCAGCAGCCCCTTTCTCGGGTCCTACGAGCAGTACTTC | CASSPFLGSYEQYF
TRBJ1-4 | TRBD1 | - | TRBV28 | TGTGCCAGCAGTCTGACAGGGGGGAATGAAAAACTGTTTTTT | CASSLTGGNEKLFF
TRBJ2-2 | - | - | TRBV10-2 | TGCGCCAGCAGGACAGCTTTTGTCGGGGAGCTGTTTTTT | CASRTAFVGELFF
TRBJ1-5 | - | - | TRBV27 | TGTGCCAGCAGTATTGTGCCGGTCAATCAGCCCCAGCATTTT | CASSIVPVNQPQHF
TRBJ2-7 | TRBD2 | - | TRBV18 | TGTGCCAGCTCAGCACGGACTAGCGGGTTCTCCTACGAGCAGTACTTC | CASSARTSGFSYEQYF
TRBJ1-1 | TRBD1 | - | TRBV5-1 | TGCGCCAGCAGCCTCGAAGGACAGGGAGAATACACTGAAGCTTTCTTT | CASSLEGQGEYTEAFF
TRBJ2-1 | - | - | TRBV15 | TGTGCCACCAGCAGAGGCGACAGAACCGCGGAATTGCAGTTCTTC | CATSRGDRTAELQFF
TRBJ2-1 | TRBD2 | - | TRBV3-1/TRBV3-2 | TGTGCCAGCAGTCTAAGCGGGGGGGCAGGAGATGAGCAGTTCTTC | CASSLSGGAGDEQFF
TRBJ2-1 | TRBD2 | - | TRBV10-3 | TGTGCCATCAGTGGGTCGGGGGGAACCTACAATGAGCAGTTCTTC | CAISGSGGTYNEQFF
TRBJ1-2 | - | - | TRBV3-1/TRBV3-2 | TGTGCCAGCAGCCAAGTCGTTCGCGGGGGGGGAGACCACGGTGGCTACACCTTC | CASSQVVRGGGDHGGYTF
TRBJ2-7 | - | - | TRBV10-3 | TGTGCCATCAGCCCGGGACTTGGGGAGCAGTACTTC | CAISPGLGEQYF
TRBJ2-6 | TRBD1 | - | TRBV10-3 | TGTGCCATCTCGGAGGGGACAGGGGGCTCTGGGGCCAACGTCCTGACTTTC | CAISEGTGGSGANVLTF
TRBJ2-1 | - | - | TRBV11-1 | TGTGCCAGCAGCTTAGGTGGGGGGAGTTCCTACAATGAGCAGTTCTTC | CASSLGGGSSYNEQFF
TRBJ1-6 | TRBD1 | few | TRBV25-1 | TGTGCCAGCAGGAGGGCAGGGACAGAAAATAATTCACCCCTCCACTTT | CASRRAGTENNSPLHF
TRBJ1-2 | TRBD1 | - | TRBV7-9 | TGTGCCAGCAGCCTGCTACAGGGGACCCGGGCTAACTATGGCTACACCTTC | CASSLLQGTRANYGYTF
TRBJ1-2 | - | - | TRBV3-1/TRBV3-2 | TGTGCCAGCAGCCAAAAACAGGGAGGCTACACCTTC | CASSQKQGGYTF
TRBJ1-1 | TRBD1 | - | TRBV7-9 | TGTGCTTCCATACGACAGGGGGCTCTAGGGGACACTGAAGCTTTCTTT | CASIRQGALGDTEAFF
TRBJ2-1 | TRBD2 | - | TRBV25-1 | TGTGCCAGCAGTCAAGGACTAGACGGCAATGAGCAGTTCTTC | CASSQGLDGNEQFF
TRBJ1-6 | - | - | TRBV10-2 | TGCGCCAGCAGTGGGGGGGAAGGGAATTCACCCCTCCACTTT | CASSGGEGNSPLHF
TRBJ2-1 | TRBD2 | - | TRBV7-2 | TGTGCCAGCAGCTCCCCCCGTCTAGCGGGACCTTCCCAGTTCTTC | CASSSPRLAGPSQFF
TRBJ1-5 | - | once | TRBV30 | TGTGCCTGGAGTAGTGGTGCGGGGCAGCTTAGCAATCAGCCCCAGCATTTT | CAWSSGAGQLSNQPQHF
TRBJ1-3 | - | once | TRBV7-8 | TGTGCCAGCAGCTTACAGGGAAACACCATATATTTT | CASSLQGNTIYF
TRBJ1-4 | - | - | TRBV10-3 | TGTGCCATCAGTGACCAGTCCGGGACACGTGAAAAACTGTTTTTT | CAISDQSGTREKLFF
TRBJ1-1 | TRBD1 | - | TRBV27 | TGTGCCAGCAGTGCCGGGACAGGGACGAACACTGAAGCTTTCTTT | CASSAGTGTNTEAFF
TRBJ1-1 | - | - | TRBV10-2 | TGCGCCAGCAGGGGCCAGAACACTGAAGCTTTCTTT | CASRGQNTEAFF
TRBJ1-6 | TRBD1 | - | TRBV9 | TGTGCCAGCAGCGTAGGGGCAGGGGGGTACGATTCACCCCTCCACTTT | CASSVGAGGYDSPLHF